These 7 T cell receptor beta chains came from one sample sequenced in a study of blood T cells in healthy people across ages. Together with a sample-barcoded 5' primer, a J-beta primer mix was included in a second PCR lasting roughly 7 to 11 cycles. MiXCR was run by TCRdb on the 5' RACE reads, yielding one entry per CDR3 protein. The sample lists fewer than 1,200,000 distinct CDR3 sequences, 25% occurring once. The data also belong to a second study, concerning T cells of mothers and their children.

Sequencing used blood. The receptors originated from a girl aged 2-9 years in good health.

This chain links TRBV29-1 with TRBJ2-7; TRBD2 is a possible D gene (6 bases). This CDR3 region has 13 residues. Germline CDR1 is SQVTM and CDR2 is ANQGSEA. The V end lost 6 bases, the J end lost 3 bases, and 15 bases lay between the germline ends. This CDR3 reads CSVAGRLNYEQYF. CDR3 sequence (DNA): TGCAGCGTCGCGGGACGTCTCAACTACGAGCAGTACTTC.

The chain joins TRBV5-6 to TRBJ2-4; a weak D match, TRBD2 (6 bases). CDR1 is SGHDT and CDR2 is YYEEEE in the germline V gene. The CDR3 contains 15 residues. The V end lost 3 bases, the J end lost 8 bases, and 18 bases lay between the germline ends. The CDR3 reads CASSWRVAGPHIQYF. The CDR3 nucleotides read TGTGCCAGCAGCTGGAGGGTTGCGGGGCCCCACATTCAGTACTTC.

Points on this clonotype: A junction end diverges from the germline sequence, so it may reflect a read error. The CDR3 sequence is CASSFAGQRGLNF. CDR3 DNA sequence: TGTGCCAGCAGTTTCGCCGGCCAGCGAGGACTCAACTTC. V and J are TRBV28 and TRBJ2-7; tentatively, D is TRBD2 (5 bases). Per germline, CDR1 MDHEN and CDR2 SYDVKM. The CDR3 spans 13 residues.

The gene calls are TRBV13 and TRBJ2-7; D might be TRBD2 (6 bases). V gave up 4 bases and J gave up 3 bases, with 13 bases separating them. This CDR3 has 14 residues. CDR1 PRHDT and CDR2 FYEKMQ come from the germline V gene (reference sequence). This CDR3 reads CASSSGLLRYEQYF. CDR3 nucleotides: TGTGCCAGCAGCTCGGGACTCCTCCGCTACGAGCAGTACTTC.

This clonotype has only a few counts. This chain connects TRBV28 to TRBJ1-1, with D hard to call. The CDR3 has 12 residues. Looked up from germline, CDR1 is MDHEN and CDR2 is SYDVKM. Trimming left V 2 bases short and J 10 bases short, with 11 bases between. DNA of the CDR3: TGTGCCAGCAGTTTAGGCACCTCCCGAGCTTTCTTT. Encoded protein: CASSLGTSRAFF.

At least ten counts were recorded for this clonotype. The gene calls are TRBV20-1 and TRBJ2-3, with D unclear. Germline V CDR1 and CDR2: DFQATT, SNEGSKA (reference sequence). The length of the CDR3 is 11 residues. The V gene lost 0 bases and the J gene lost 6 bases, with 4 bases spanning the gap. CDR3 bases: TGCAGTGCTAGAGAGAGTGATACGCAGTATTTT. Its translation is CSARESDTQYF.

The V call is TRBV29-1, the J call TRBJ2-7; no clear D gene. The J call may be incorrect, as the DNA end agrees better with TRBJ2-5. The CDR3 is 12 amino acids. The V gene's germline CDR1 is SQVTM and CDR2 ANQGSEA. Written as DNA, the CDR3 is TGCAGCGTTGATAGGGCCGGGGAGACCCAGTACTTC. It translates to CSVDRAGETQYF.